Presented here are 19 T cell receptor beta chains from one specimen sequenced in a study of T cell responses to AZD1222 COVID-19 vaccine (dated by TCRdb to 2020 to 2022). The protocol used for the library was the immunoSEQ multiplex PCR assay. TCRdb limited this immuneACCESS table to in-frame rearrangements with V and J called. A share of clones is missing; checked studies link under half to unresolved V genes, and the rest is unexplained. The sample table records about 130,000 clones; roughly 90% of these occur just once. The ten largest account for 1% to 1.4% of the sample. Per the publication, the time point label means: about 28 days (+/-7) after the second vaccine dose. The sample was peripheral blood, taken 28 days after the second AZD1222 dose. Source of these receptors: an adult who received the AZD1222 COVID-19 vaccine.

The gene calls are TRBV3-1 (or the pseudogene TRBV3-2) and TRBJ2-1; 9 bases agree with TRBD2. This CDR3 contains 15 residues. The ends lost 3 bases at V and 6 bases at J; junction bases unmatched: 6. From germline, CDR1 is LGHDT and CDR2 YNNKEL (reference sequence). The CDR3 loop is CASSHLAGNINEQFF. For the CDR3, the DNA is TGTGCCAGCAGCCACCTAGCGGGAAATATCAATGAGCAGTTCTTC.

The gene calls are TRBV28 and TRBJ2-7, with D perhaps TRBD1 (5 bases). The V and J ends lost 4 bases and 2 bases respectively, with 27 bases between them. The length of the CDR3 is 19 residues. Germline V gives CDR1 MDHEN, CDR2 SYDVKM. This CDR3 is CASSSKSLGWTHRTYEQYF. The CDR3, as DNA: TGTGCCAGCAGTTCCAAGTCCCTTGGTTGGACACACCGTACCTACGAGCAGTACTTC.

This sequence joins TRBV24-1 and TRBJ2-2; 10 bases are a match to TRBD1. The CDR3 consists of 16 residues. V lost 3 bases, J lost 6 bases, and 6 bases stayed unmatched. The germline gives CDR1 KGHDR, CDR2 SFDVKD. Here the CDR3 DNA reads TGTGCCACCAGTGATCATGGGACAGGGGCCCCCGGGGAGCTGTTTTTT. It encodes CATSDHGTGAPGELFF.

The chain joins TRBV5-1 to TRBJ1-2, with a weak D call TRBD1 (5 bases). This CDR3 has 15 residues. Germline V lookup: CDR1 SGHRS, CDR2 YFSETQ. V was clipped by 3 bases and J by 4 bases, with 16 bases between them. CDR3 protein: CASSSFYGAGYGYTF. The CDR3 nucleotides are TGCGCCAGCAGCTCCTTTTATGGGGCAGGCTATGGCTACACCTTC.

The CDR3 bases are TGTGCCAGCAGGAACAGGCTCCCCCCCTACGAGCAGTACTTC. Its translation: CASRNRLPPYEQYF. The V call is TRBV6-5, the J call TRBJ2-7; perhaps TRBD1 as D (5 bases). V was trimmed by 6 bases and J by 2 bases, leaving 14 bases between them. Germline V gives CDR1 MNHEY, CDR2 SVGAGI. The CDR3 runs 14 residues.

The chain carries TRBV9 and TRBJ2-5, with D possibly matching TRBD2 (6 bases). Germline-derived CDR1 and CDR2 are SGDLS and YYNGEE. CDR3 length: 16 residues. V lost 0 bases and J 5 bases, leaving 17 bases between the germline ends. CDR3 DNA sequence: TGTGCCAGCAGCGTAGCTAGTATGACTAGTTTTGAGACCCAGTACTTC. Translated, it gives CASSVASMTSFETQYF.

In its sample, this clone was seen a few times. The chain combines TRBV27 with TRBJ1-2; possibly TRBD1 for D (6 bases). V was trimmed by 0 bases and J by 0 bases, leaving 17 bases between them. The germline V gene has CDR1 MNHEY and CDR2 SMNVEV (reference sequence). The CDR3 covers 18 residues. In DNA, the CDR3 is TGTGCCAGCAGTTTATCGAGGGTTGGCAGGGGCTCTAACTATGGCTACACCTTC. As protein: CASSLSRVGRGSNYGYTF.

V gene TRBV5-4 combines with J gene TRBJ2-1; 8 bases agree with TRBD2. The V segment lost 1 base and the J segment 2 bases; nucleotides outside the gene matches: 5. Per germline, CDR1 SGHNT and CDR2 YYREEE (reference sequence). This CDR3 spans 16 amino acids. The CDR3 DNA reads as TGTGCCAGCAGCTTGAGCCTAGCGGGCGCCTACAATGAGCAGTTCTTC. Translated, it gives CASSLSLAGAYNEQFF.

The chain couples TRBV7-8 to TRBJ2-2; perhaps TRBD2 as D (6 bases). V was trimmed by 0 bases and J by 1 base, leaving 12 bases between them. The V gene's germline CDR1 is SGHVS and CDR2 FQNEAQ. There are 17 residues in the CDR3. The CDR3 bases are TGTGCCAGCAGCTTAGCCCTGGGTAGCGGGAACACCGGGGAGCTGTTTTTT. As protein: CASSLALGSGNTGELFF.

V usage is TRBV19 and J usage is TRBJ2-1; 9 nucleotides align to TRBD2. Trimming at V came to 6 bases and at J to 3 bases, leaving 6 bases not matched to a gene. Germline V gives CDR1 LNHDA, CDR2 SQIVND (reference sequence). The CDR3 consists of 15 residues. The CDR3 DNA reads as TGTGCCAGTAGGAAAGCGGGAGGAAACTACAATGAGCAGTTCTTC. This encodes CASRKAGGNYNEQFF.

The count of this clone is one. The chain carries TRBV19 and TRBJ1-5; 7 nucleotides line up with TRBD1. The CDR3 runs to 15 residues. The germline CDR1 and CDR2 sequences are LNHDA and SQIVND (reference sequence). J gave up 4 bases and V 5 bases, and 8 bases lay outside the gene matches. CDR3 in amino acids: CASSPTRQGNQPQHF. For the CDR3, the DNA is TGTGCCAGTAGTCCGACCCGACAGGGAAATCAGCCCCAGCATTTT.

V is TRBV18 and J is TRBJ2-1, with D possibly being TRBD2 (5 bases). Germline V gives CDR1 KGHSH, CDR2 LQKENI. CDR3 length: 14 amino acids. V was shortened by 2 bases and J by 11 bases, with 16 bases between the two germline ends. The chain's CDR3 is CASSPALSRAQQFF. CDR3 DNA sequence: TGTGCCAGCTCACCAGCTCTGTCGCGGGCTCAGCAGTTCTTC.

The rearrangement links TRBV12-5 to TRBJ2-2, with TRBD2 matching over 13 bases. Trimming at V came to 4 bases and at J to 6 bases, leaving 23 bases not matched to a gene. The germline V gene encodes CDR1 LGHNT and CDR2 FRNRAP. This CDR3 has 22 residues. CDR3 nucleotides: TGTGCTAGTGGTTGGGATCGTAGGAGGGGACTAGCGGGAAACCAGGGGGCCGGGGAGCTGTTTTTT. It yields the protein CASGWDRRRGLAGNQGAGELFF.

This chain joins TRBV5-1 and TRBJ2-3; TRBD1 agrees at 9 bases. V dropped 4 bases and J dropped 4; count of bases not matched to a gene: 10. The length of the CDR3 is 16 residues. Germline V CDR1 and CDR2: SGHRS, YFSETQ. CDR3 nucleotides: TGCGCCAGCAGCACGACGACAGGGGGTGGTGCAGATACGCAGTATTTT. It codes for CASSTTTGGGADTQYF.

This clone appeared a single time. CDR3 DNA sequence: TGTGCCACCTTTGGGACAGTCAAAACTGAAGCTTTCTTT. This translates into CATFGTVKTEAFF. This chain uses TRBV27 with TRBJ1-1, with 7 positions matching TRBD1. The length of the CDR3 is 13 residues. V trimming: 10 bases; J trimming: 5 bases; junction bases outside the gene matches: 10. Germline V gene lookup returns CDR1 MNHEY and CDR2 SMNVEV (reference sequence).

This chain joins TRBV7-3 and TRBJ1-3, with 9 bases matching TRBD1. The CDR3 has 15 residues. V gave up 5 bases and J gave up 2 bases; unmatched junction bases: 4. Germline assignment: CDR1 SGHTA and CDR2 FQGTGA. CDR3 in amino acids: CASSQNRGPGNTIYF. CDR3 nucleotides: TGTGCCAGCAGCCAAAACAGGGGGCCTGGAAACACCATATATTTT.

CDR3 loop: CASSQQTKTEAFF. CDR3 coding DNA: TGTGCCAGTAGTCAACAAACTAAGACTGAAGCTTTCTTT. V is TRBV19 and J is TRBJ1-1, with D unclear. The CDR3 consists of 13 residues. Trimming stripped 5 bases from V and 5 bases from J, with 12 bases between. Germline V gives CDR1 LNHDA, CDR2 SQIVND (reference sequence).

The chain has TRBV2 and TRBJ1-6; D call uncertain. The V and J ends lost 0 bases and 9 bases respectively, with 15 bases between them. Per germline, CDR1 SNHLY and CDR2 FYNNEI. This CDR3 region has 16 residues. The DNA of the CDR3 is TGTGCCAGCAGTGAAGCCGGCACTCGTAACAGTTCACCCCTCCACTTT. This encodes CASSEAGTRNSSPLHF. Drawing the rest from reference TRBV2 and TRBJ1-6, the complete variable domain is EPEVTQTPSHQVTQMGQEVILRCVPISNHLYFYWYRQILGQKVEFLVSFYNNEISEKSEIFDDQFSVERPDGSNFTLKIRSTKLEDSAMYFCASSEAGTRNSSPLHFGNGTRLTVT.

The genes are TRBV4-1 and TRBJ2-7; 9 nucleotides match TRBD1. The CDR3 length is 16 residues. Trimming cost V 5 bases and J 4 bases; bases outside gene matches: 12. Germline V CDR1 and CDR2: MGHRA, YSYEKL. Here the CDR3 reads CASSENRGRGLYEQYF. DNA for the CDR3: TGCGCCAGCAGCGAAAACAGGGGGCGCGGCCTTTACGAGCAGTACTTC.